A selection of T cell receptor beta chains follows, all from one sample in a study of PD-L1 blockade in urothelial cancer. Some clones are missing from TCRdb's copy, which holds only in-frame ones; the method was immunoSEQ multiplex PCR. The sample shows about 50,000 clones, about 88% of them seen only once. Material: PBMCs, obtained around atezolizumab (anti-PD-L1) treatment. The receptors here all came from a man aged 60 to 75 with urothelial cancer. The CDR3 runs from the conserved cysteine through the conserved F or W. D genes are given only for firm matches. Clone size is shown for a subset of rows, as once, few, many or a class of expanded clone.

cdr3_aa | cdr3_nt | j_call | d_call | clone_size | v_call
CASSLAGANTEAFF | TGTGCCAGCAGCTTAGCGGGGGCTAACACTGAAGCTTTCTTT | TRBJ1-1 | - | - | TRBV7-6
CASSEVRGGLYNSPLHF | TGTGCCAGCAGTGAAGTAAGAGGCGGATTATATAATTCACCCCTCCACTTT | TRBJ1-6 | - | once | TRBV6-1
CASSEEAGGGYTEAFF | TGTGCCAGCAGTGAAGAGGCAGGGGGTGGGTACACTGAAGCTTTCTTT | TRBJ1-1 | TRBD1 | - | TRBV6-1
CASSLERGEQFF | TGTGCCAGCAGCTTGGAACGGGGTGAGCAGTTCTTC | TRBJ2-1 | - | - | TRBV5-5
CASSLSGGLQETQYF | TGTGCCAGCAGCCTGAGCGGGGGCCTCCAAGAGACCCAGTACTTC | TRBJ2-5 | TRBD2 | - | TRBV9
CASSLDWTESGELFF | TGTGCCAGCAGCTTAGATTGGACAGAAAGCGGGGAGCTGTTTTTT | TRBJ2-2 | - | - | TRBV11-2
CASSTIIPRTGYVYEQYF | TGCGCCAGCAGCACCATAATCCCCCGGACAGGATATGTCTACGAGCAGTACTTC | TRBJ2-7 | TRBD1 | - | TRBV4-1
CASSLPRGTNEQFF | TGTGCCAGCAGCTTACCGCGGGGAACCAATGAGCAGTTCTTC | TRBJ2-1 | - | once | TRBV5-4
CASSIFGDTSYEQYF | TGTGCCAGTAGTATTTTTGGGGACACCTCCTACGAGCAGTACTTC | TRBJ2-7 | - | - | TRBV19
CASSLVGLAGGEQFF | TGCGCCAGCAGCTTGGTCGGATTAGCGGGGGGTGAGCAGTTCTTC | TRBJ2-1 | TRBD2 | - | TRBV5-1
CASAQGPTNEKLFF | TGTGCCAGCGCACAGGGTCCAACTAATGAAAAACTGTTTTTT | TRBJ1-4 | - | - | TRBV28
CASAYGRGEQYF | TGTGCCAGTGCCTATGGGCGCGGGGAGCAGTACTTC | TRBJ2-7 | - | - | TRBV19
CASTPGQISYNEQFF | TGTGCCAGCACCCCAGGACAGATCTCCTACAATGAGCAGTTCTTC | TRBJ2-1 | - | - | TRBV28
CASSVGGGDRAFF | TGTGCCAGCAGCGTAGGCGGGGGCGATCGAGCTTTCTTT | TRBJ1-1 | - | - | TRBV9
CASSLVFRGSYEQYF | TGTGCCAGCAGCTTGGTTTTCCGGGGTTCCTACGAGCAGTACTTC | TRBJ2-7 | - | - | TRBV5-5
CASGNREGQPQHF | TGTGCCAGCGGAAACAGAGAGGGCCAGCCCCAGCATTTT | TRBJ1-5 | - | - | TRBV25-1
CASSQRDARQHPLYEQYF | TGCGCCAGCAGCCAGCGGGACGCCCGCCAACATCCACTCTACGAGCAGTACTTC | TRBJ2-7 | - | - | TRBV4-3
CASSQAQGNGYTF | TGTGCCAGCAGTCAAGCGCAGGGAAATGGCTACACCTTC | TRBJ1-2 | - | few | TRBV28
CASSPNRLAVSGANVLTF | TGTGCCAGCTCACCTAACAGACTAGCCGTCTCTGGGGCCAACGTCCTGACTTTC | TRBJ2-6 | TRBD2 | - | TRBV18
CASSQGIGGETQYF | TGCGCCAGCAGCCAAGGTATAGGGGGTGAGACCCAGTACTTC | TRBJ2-5 | - | - | TRBV4-3
CASTWTGVMPQHF | TGTGCCAGTACTTGGACCGGGGTAATGCCCCAGCATTTT | TRBJ1-5 | - | - | TRBV19
CASTGQELGNTEAFF | TGTGCCAGCACGGGACAGGAGTTGGGGAACACTGAAGCTTTCTTT | TRBJ1-1 | TRBD1 | - | TRBV6-1
CASRTRDSFSGEQFF | TGTGCCAGCAGGACCCGGGACTCATTTTCGGGTGAGCAGTTCTTC | TRBJ2-1 | - | - | TRBV28
CAISEPKGTAAGTQYF | TGTGCCATCAGTGAGCCAAAAGGGACAGCGGCGGGTACGCAGTATTTT | TRBJ2-3 | TRBD1 | once | TRBV10-3
CASSATPGMNYGYTF | TGTGCCAGCAGCGCAACCCCGGGGATGAACTATGGCTACACCTTC | TRBJ1-2 | - | - | TRBV27
CASSIEGGLGAAYNSPLHF | TGTGCCAGTAGTATAGAGGGCGGCCTGGGGGCCGCTTATAATTCACCCCTCCACTTT | TRBJ1-6 | - | - | TRBV19
CASSQSHSNQPQHF | TGTGCCAGCTCTCAGTCACATAGCAATCAGCCCCAGCATTTT | TRBJ1-5 | - | - | TRBV2
CASSHDSGGGGNQPQHF | TGTGCCAGCTCACACGATTCGGGGGGCGGAGGCAATCAGCCCCAGCATTTT | TRBJ1-5 | - | - | TRBV18
CASSHNRAGGETQYF | TGCGCCAGCAGCCACAATCGCGCGGGGGGAGAGACCCAGTACTTC | TRBJ2-5 | TRBD2 | - | TRBV4-3
CASSQAGDRYSNQPQHF | TGCGCCAGCAGCCAAGCCGGGGACAGGTATAGCAATCAGCCCCAGCATTTT | TRBJ1-5 | TRBD1 | few | TRBV4-1
CASSFYALETQYF | TGTGCCAGCAGTTTCTACGCGCTAGAGACCCAGTACTTC | TRBJ2-5 | - | - | TRBV28
CASSSKTPGQLSGNTIYF | TGTGCCAGCTCATCAAAAACTCCGGGACAGCTTTCTGGAAACACCATATATTTT | TRBJ1-3 | TRBD1 | - | TRBV18
CASSSIRRGLAGGKQYF | TGTGCCAGCAGCTCAATACGCAGGGGACTAGCGGGGGGGAAGCAGTACTTC | TRBJ2-7 | TRBD2 | - | TRBV11-2
CASTRQGAATNEKLFF | TGTGCCAGTACCCGACAGGGGGCGGCAACTAATGAAAAACTGTTTTTT | TRBJ1-4 | TRBD1 | - | TRBV19
CASSFRDLGGNTIYF | TGTGCCAGCAGCTTTCGCGACCTAGGCGGAAACACCATATATTTT | TRBJ1-3 | - | - | TRBV7-9
CASPKAGVRTGDGYTF | TGTGCCAGCCCGAAAGCCGGTGTAAGGACAGGGGACGGCTACACCTTC | TRBJ1-2 | TRBD1 | - | TRBV2
CASGEDSYNEQFF | TGTGCCAGTGGGGAGGACTCCTACAATGAGCAGTTCTTC | TRBJ2-1 | - | - | TRBV19
CASSRAGGAYTEAFF | TGCGCCAGCAGCCGAGCAGGGGGCGCCTACACTGAAGCTTTCTTT | TRBJ1-1 | TRBD1 | once | TRBV5-1
CASSLTRGRSTDTQYF | TGTGCCAGCAGCTTAACCAGGGGGCGCAGCACAGATACGCAGTATTTT | TRBJ2-3 | TRBD1 | - | TRBV7-9
CASSLEGDYGETQYF | TGCGCCAGCAGCTTGGAAGGAGACTATGGAGAGACCCAGTACTTC | TRBJ2-5 | - | - | TRBV5-1
CASRQVAGNYEQYF | TGTGCCAGCAGACAGGTAGCGGGAAACTACGAGCAGTACTTC | TRBJ2-7 | TRBD2 | - | TRBV11-2
CASSGTGPNQPQHF | TGCGCCAGCAGTGGGACAGGGCCAAATCAGCCCCAGCATTTT | TRBJ1-5 | TRBD1 | - | TRBV10-1
CASSFGGTANTGELFF | TGTGCCAGCAGCTTTGGAGGGACAGCCAACACCGGGGAGCTGTTTTTT | TRBJ2-2 | - | - | TRBV7-9
CASSTGQGHQETQYF | TGCGCCAGCAGCACGGGACAGGGGCACCAAGAGACCCAGTACTTC | TRBJ2-5 | TRBD1 | - | TRBV5-1
CASTDYAGDYEQYF | TGTGCCAGCACAGACTATGCGGGGGATTACGAGCAGTACTTC | TRBJ2-7 | TRBD2 | few | TRBV6-5
CASSLGQGNTGELFF | TGTGCCAGTAGTTTGGGACAGGGTAACACCGGGGAGCTGTTTTTT | TRBJ2-2 | TRBD1 | - | TRBV19
CAINRGQGVDEQYF | TGTGCCATCAATAGGGGACAGGGCGTCGACGAGCAGTACTTC | TRBJ2-7 | TRBD1 | - | TRBV10-3
CASSWTLAGGEQETQYF | TGTGCCAGCAGCTGGACCTTAGCGGGGGGGGAACAAGAGACCCAGTACTTC | TRBJ2-5 | TRBD2 | once | TRBV7-2
CASSSARGRYNEQFF | TGTGCCAGCAGCTCCGCCAGGGGACGTTACAATGAGCAGTTCTTC | TRBJ2-1 | - | - | TRBV28
CASREGTKANYGYTF | TGTGCCAGCAGGGAGGGGACTAAGGCTAACTATGGCTACACCTTC | TRBJ1-2 | - | few | TRBV28
CASSFTGANSGNTIYF | TGCGCCAGCAGTTTTACAGGGGCTAACTCTGGAAACACCATATATTTT | TRBJ1-3 | TRBD1 | - | TRBV5-1
CASSMGVATDTQYF | TGTGCCAGTAGTATGGGAGTGGCGACAGATACGCAGTATTTT | TRBJ2-3 | - | - | TRBV19
CASSSNPTTSGRNEQYF | TGTGCCAGCAGTTCAAACCCAACGACTAGCGGGAGGAACGAGCAGTACTTC | TRBJ2-7 | TRBD2 | few | TRBV5-6
CASSESGTSGVTSNQPQHF | TGTGCCAGCAGTGAAAGCGGGACTTCGGGGGTAACGAGCAATCAGCCCCAGCATTTT | TRBJ1-5 | - | - | TRBV6-1
CASSLVEGLPRGTEAFF | TGTGCCAGCAGCTTAGTAGAGGGTTTGCCCCGGGGTACTGAAGCTTTCTTT | TRBJ1-1 | - | - | TRBV7-8